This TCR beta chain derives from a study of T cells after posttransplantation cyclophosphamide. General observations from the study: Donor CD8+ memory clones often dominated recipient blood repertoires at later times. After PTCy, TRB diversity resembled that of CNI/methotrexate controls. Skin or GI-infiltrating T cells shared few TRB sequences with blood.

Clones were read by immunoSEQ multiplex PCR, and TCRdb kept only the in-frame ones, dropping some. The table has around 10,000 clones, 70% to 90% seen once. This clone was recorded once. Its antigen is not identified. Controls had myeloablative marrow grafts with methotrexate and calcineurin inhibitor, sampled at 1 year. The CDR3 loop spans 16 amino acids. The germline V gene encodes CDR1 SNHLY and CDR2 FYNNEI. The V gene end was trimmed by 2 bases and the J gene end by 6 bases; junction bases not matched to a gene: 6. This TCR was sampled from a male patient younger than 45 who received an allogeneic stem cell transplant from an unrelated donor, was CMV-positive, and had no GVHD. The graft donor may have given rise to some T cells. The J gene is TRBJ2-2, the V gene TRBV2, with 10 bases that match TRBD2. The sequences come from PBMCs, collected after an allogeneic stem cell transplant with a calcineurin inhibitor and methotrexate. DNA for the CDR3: TGTGCCAGCAGTGAAAGGGAGACTAGCGGGTCCGGGGAGCTGTTTTTT. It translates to CASSERETSGSGELFF.